The 25 T cell receptor beta chains given below trace back to one sample, sequenced in a study of cytomegalovirus exposure and HLA in healthy donors. Primers included in the PCR were 60 Vbeta and 13 Jbeta primers. Some clones are missing from TCRdb's copy, which holds only in-frame ones; the method was immunoSEQ multiplex PCR. The top ten hold roughly 2% of the sample, which has 150,000 to 160,000 clones, over 65% seen once. The sequencing sample was made of PBMCs. Every receptor here comes from a man between 25 and 39 years old in good health and CMV-seronegative.

The V gene is TRBV6-5, the J gene TRBJ2-1; TRBD2 aligns across 11 bases. This CDR3 contains 15 residues. Germline assignment: CDR1 MNHEY and CDR2 SVGAGI. Germline trimming cut 7 bases from V and 4 bases from J; bases unmatched to any gene: 6. The DNA for the CDR3 is TGTGCCAGCACTGGTAGCGGGGGGGCGTACAATGAGCAGTTCTTC. This translates into CASTGSGGAYNEQFF.

V usage is TRBV28 and J usage is TRBJ1-1, with D perhaps matching TRBD1 (5 bases). The V and J ends lost 7 bases and 6 bases respectively, with 18 bases between them. Germline V lookup: CDR1 MDHEN, CDR2 SYDVKM. This CDR3 region has 14 residues. In nucleotides, the CDR3 is TGTGCCAGCACCCCCCCGGGGGAGGAGGCTGAAGCTTTCTTT. Residues: CASTPPGEEAEAFF.

The chain couples TRBV7-2 to TRBJ2-7; 11 bases line up with TRBD2. This CDR3 spans 15 amino acids. The junction had 9 bases not matched to a gene; V was cut back by 5 bases and J by 6 bases. In germline, CDR1 is SGHTA, CDR2 FQGNSA. The CDR3, as DNA: TGTGCCAGCAGCACCTCTAGCGGGGGGTATGGCGAGCAGTACTTC. The encoded protein is CASSTSSGGYGEQYF.

The CDR3 DNA reads as TGTGCCAGTAGTATAGGAAAGGCGGGGGAGCAGTACTTC. Translating it yields CASSIGKAGEQYF. V and J are TRBV19 and TRBJ2-7; D may be TRBD2 (6 bases). CDR3 length equals 13 residues. The V gene lost 1 base and the J gene lost 7 bases, with 11 bases spanning the gap. Germline CDR1 LNHDA, CDR2 SQIVND (reference sequence).

The rearrangement uses TRBV7-2 and TRBJ2-7, with 7 nucleotides matching TRBD2. The V and J ends lost 5 bases and 6 bases, in that order; junction bases with no gene match: 7. From germline, CDR1 is SGHTA and CDR2 FQGNSA. The CDR3 extends over 13 amino acids. The CDR3 sequence: CASSIRREGEQYF. The CDR3 DNA follows: TGTGCCAGCAGCATTAGGAGGGAGGGCGAGCAGTACTTC.

The chain has TRBV21-1 and TRBJ2-5; the DNA was not used to check the table's D call, TRBD1. TRBV21-1 is given as a pseudogene. The CDR3 loop spans 16 amino acids. The CDR3 sequence is CASRVTQGAGQETQYF. The CDR3 DNA is TGTGCCAGCAGGGTTACTCAAGGGGCAGGACAAGAGACCCAGTACTTC.

V and J are TRBV9 and TRBJ2-2; 9 nucleotides match TRBD2. The ends lost 3 bases at V and 3 bases at J; junction bases unmatched: 6. Germline V lookup: CDR1 SGDLS, CDR2 YYNGEE. The CDR3 extends over 16 amino acids. The chain's CDR3 is CASSAAGGPYTGELFF. The DNA for the CDR3 is TGTGCCAGCAGCGCGGCGGGGGGGCCTTACACCGGGGAGCTGTTTTTT. The full variable domain, in which reference TRBV9 and TRBJ2-2 provide the parts outside the CDR3, is DSGVTQTPKHLITATGQRVTLRCSPRSGDLSVYWYQQSLDQGLQFLIQYYNGEERAKGNILERFSAQQFPDLHSELNLSSLELGDSALYFCASSAAGGPYTGELFFGEGSRLTVL.

This chain uses TRBV19 with TRBJ2-2; 7 bases match TRBD1. The J segment lost 5 bases and the V segment lost 4 bases, leaving 10 bases of the junction unmatched. The germline gives CDR1 LNHDA, CDR2 SQIVND (reference sequence). The CDR3 contains 16 residues. The CDR3 reads CASSTYDRVRTGELFF. CDR3 coding DNA: TGTGCCAGTAGTACATACGACAGGGTGAGGACCGGGGAGCTGTTTTTT.

The gene calls are TRBV6-5 and TRBJ2-2, with TRBD2 as a possible D gene (5 bases). The CDR3 sequence is 13 residues long. V shed 6 bases and J shed 6 bases, with 11 bases lying between them. Germline V CDR1 and CDR2: MNHEY, SVGAGI. CDR3: CASSNGVAGELFF. The CDR3 DNA sequence: TGTGCCAGCAGCAACGGGGTAGCCGGGGAGCTGTTTTTT.

The genes are TRBV27 and TRBJ1-6; D uncertain. V lost 8 bases, J lost 1 base, and 12 bases lay in between. The CDR3 is 15 amino acids. Germline V gives CDR1 MNHEY, CDR2 SMNVEV (reference sequence). The CDR3 DNA reads as TGTGCCAGCCGCCCTAGGGAGTCCTATAATTCACCCCTCCACTTT. This sequence encodes CASRPRESYNSPLHF.

The CDR3 DNA reads TGTGCCAGCAGTTACACCAGGACAGGGGCGGCCTATGGCTACACCTTC. Its protein is CASSYTRTGAAYGYTF. J is TRBJ1-2 and V is TRBV6-5, with 9 bases fitting TRBD1. The CDR3 loop spans 16 amino acids. With 2 bases clipped from V and 4 bases from J, the junction kept 8 bases outside the gene matches. Looked up from germline, CDR1 is MNHEY and CDR2 is SVGAGI.

The chain uses TRBV2 and TRBJ2-3; 13 nucleotides agree with TRBD2. The CDR3 length is 17 residues. V trimming: 4 bases; J trimming: 6 bases; junction bases outside the gene matches: 10. Per the germline V gene, CDR1 is SNHLY and CDR2 is FYNNEI. In DNA, the CDR3 is TGTGCCAGCAGTGCGGGACTAGCGGGGATCACAGGGGATACGCAGTATTTT. Amino acid sequence: CASSAGLAGITGDTQYF.

This chain connects TRBV5-1 to TRBJ1-2, with D maybe TRBD1 (5 bases). The V end was cut by 6 bases, the J end by 4 bases, with 19 bases between. The CDR3 loop spans 15 amino acids. In germline, CDR1 is SGHRS, CDR2 YFSETQ. CDR3 sequence reads: CASTPLEGSSYGYTF. The CDR3 DNA reads as TGCGCCAGCACCCCCTTGGAGGGGTCCAGCTATGGCTACACCTTC.

The gene calls are TRBV6-5 and TRBJ2-7; D possibly corresponds to TRBD1 (5 bases). Trimming pared 1 base from V and 5 bases from J, leaving 9 bases between. The CDR3 is made up of 13 amino acids. CDR1 is MNHEY, CDR2 SVGAGI, per germline. This CDR3 reads CASSYFQGNEQYF. The CDR3 DNA reads TGTGCCAGCAGTTACTTCCAGGGCAACGAGCAGTACTTC.

This clone was seen a handful of times. This sequence joins TRBV6-1 and TRBJ2-5; 8 bases align to TRBD2. Looked up from germline, CDR1 is MNHNS and CDR2 is SASEGT. The CDR3 spans 12 residues. V lost 7 bases, J lost 13 bases, and 11 bases stayed unmatched. The CDR3 region has the DNA TGTGCCAGCATGATAGCGGGGCGCCTGAGGTACTTC. This translates into CASMIAGRLRYF.

The chain recombines TRBV7-3 with TRBJ2-1, with 8 bases identical to TRBD2. This CDR3 contains 19 residues. V lost 3 bases, J lost 9 bases, and 22 bases stayed unmatched. Germline loops: CDR1 SGHTA, CDR2 FQGTGA. The CDR3 loop is CASSFGERGMLRGASEQFF. The CDR3 DNA sequence: TGTGCCAGCAGCTTCGGAGAGCGGGGGATGCTACGTGGGGCCTCTGAGCAGTTCTTC.

As concerns this clone: Other DNA sequences in the sample encode the same CDR3. The chain has TRBV2 and TRBJ1-5, with 10 bases matching TRBD1. Germline V CDR1 and CDR2: SNHLY, FYNNEI. The CDR3 covers 13 residues. J gave up 6 bases and V 7 bases, and 3 bases lay outside the gene matches. The CDR3 DNA follows: TGTGCCAGCACGACAGGGGGCGGTCAGCCCCAGCATTTT. The encoded protein is CASTTGGGQPQHF.

The chain combines TRBV5-5 with TRBJ1-5; D gene unclear. The CDR3 is 13 residues long. The V end lost 0 bases, the J end lost 4 bases, and 5 bases lay between the germline ends. Germline V CDR1 and CDR2: SGHKS, YYEKEE (reference sequence). The CDR3 protein is CASSLAVNQPQHF. The CDR3 DNA reads as TGTGCCAGCAGCTTGGCGGTTAATCAGCCCCAGCATTTT.

The chain carries TRBV6-1 and TRBJ1-1; D perhaps matches TRBD1 (6 bases). V was shortened by 6 bases and J by 1 base, with 12 bases between the two germline ends. Per the germline V gene, CDR1 is MNHNS and CDR2 is SASEGT. The CDR3 spans 14 residues. In DNA form, the CDR3 reads TGTGCCAGCAGGGAGGACAGAGGGAACACTGAAGCTTTCTTT. Translation: CASREDRGNTEAFF.

The rearrangement uses TRBV13 and TRBJ2-5, with TRBD2 identical over 11 bases. The germline V gene encodes CDR1 PRHDT and CDR2 FYEKMQ (reference sequence). With V trimmed by 5 bases and J by 4 bases, 6 bases remained unmatched. The CDR3 extends over 15 amino acids. The CDR3: CASSGSGGAPETQYF. In DNA form, the CDR3 reads TGTGCCAGCAGCGGTAGCGGGGGGGCCCCAGAGACCCAGTACTTC.

The chain uses TRBV5-6 and TRBJ2-7; 8 bases map to TRBD1. The germline gives CDR1 SGHDT, CDR2 YYEEEE. The CDR3 is made up of 12 amino acids. V trimming: 0 bases; J trimming: 7 bases; junction bases outside the gene matches: 0. The CDR3 here is CASSLGQGEQYF. In DNA, the CDR3 is TGTGCCAGCAGCTTGGGACAGGGGGAGCAGTACTTC.

Turning to this clone: At one of its ends the junction is not consistent with the germline gene, which may arise from a read error. This chain uses TRBV2 with TRBJ2-5; 10 bases match TRBD2. This CDR3 has 16 residues. CDR1 and CDR2 (germline): SNHLY, FYNNEI. CDR3 protein: CASSEQASGGGETPYF. The CDR3 DNA sequence: TGTGCCAGCAGTGAACAAGCTAGCGGGGGCGGGGAGACCCCGTACTTC.

The chain employs TRBV6-5 and TRBJ2-7; 11 nucleotides match TRBD1. The CDR3 covers 15 residues. V trimming: 8 bases; J trimming: 5 bases; junction bases outside the gene matches: 11. Germline V gives CDR1 MNHEY, CDR2 SVGAGI. Here the CDR3 DNA reads TGTGCCAGCGCCTTTAGCGGACAGGGGGCCAACGAGCAGTACTTC. Protein sequence: CASAFSGQGANEQYF.

As DNA, the CDR3 is TGCGCCAGCACCCTTAACACAGATACGCAGTATTTT. Translation gives CASTLNTDTQYF. The chain has TRBV5-1 and TRBJ2-3, with no clear D. CDR1 and CDR2 from the germline V gene are SGHRS and YFSETQ. The V end lost 6 bases, the J end lost 2 bases, and 7 bases lay between the germline ends. This CDR3 has 12 amino acids.

Comment on this clone: The sample holds other DNA sequences that translate to the same CDR3. The V and J genes are TRBV5-1 and TRBJ2-3, with D unresolved. V was trimmed by 4 bases and J by 0 bases, leaving 3 bases between them. The CDR3 contains 12 residues. Per the germline V gene, CDR1 is SGHRS and CDR2 is YFSETQ. This CDR3 reads CASSPSTDTQYF. In nucleotides, the CDR3 is TGCGCCAGCAGCCCGAGCACAGATACGCAGTATTTT.